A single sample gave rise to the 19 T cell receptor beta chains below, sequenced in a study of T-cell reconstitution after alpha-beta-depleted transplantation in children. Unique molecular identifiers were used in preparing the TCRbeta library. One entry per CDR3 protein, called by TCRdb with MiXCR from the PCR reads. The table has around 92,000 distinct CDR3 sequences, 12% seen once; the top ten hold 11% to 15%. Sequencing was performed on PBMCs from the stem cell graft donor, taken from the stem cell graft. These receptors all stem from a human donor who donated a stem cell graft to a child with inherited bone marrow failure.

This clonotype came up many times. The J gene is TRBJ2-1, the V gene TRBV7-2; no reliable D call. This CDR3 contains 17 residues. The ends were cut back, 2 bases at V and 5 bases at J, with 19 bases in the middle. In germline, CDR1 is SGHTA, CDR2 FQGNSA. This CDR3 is CASSLSGMRVSHNEQFF. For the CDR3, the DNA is TGTGCCAGCAGCTTATCGGGTATGCGTGTTAGTCACAATGAGCAGTTCTTC.

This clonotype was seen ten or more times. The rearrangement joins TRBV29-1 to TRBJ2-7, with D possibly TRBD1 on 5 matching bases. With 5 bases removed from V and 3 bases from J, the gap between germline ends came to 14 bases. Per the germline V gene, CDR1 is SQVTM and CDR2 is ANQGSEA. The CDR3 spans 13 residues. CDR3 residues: CSVKGTDSYEQYF. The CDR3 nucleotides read TGCAGCGTTAAGGGAACTGACAGCTACGAGCAGTACTTC.

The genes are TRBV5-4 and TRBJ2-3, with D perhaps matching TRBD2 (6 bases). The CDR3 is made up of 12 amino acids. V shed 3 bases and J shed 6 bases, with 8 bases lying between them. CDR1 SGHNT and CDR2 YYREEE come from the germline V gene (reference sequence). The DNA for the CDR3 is TGTGCCAGCAGCTGGGCGGGGGATACGCAGTATTTT. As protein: CASSWAGDTQYF.

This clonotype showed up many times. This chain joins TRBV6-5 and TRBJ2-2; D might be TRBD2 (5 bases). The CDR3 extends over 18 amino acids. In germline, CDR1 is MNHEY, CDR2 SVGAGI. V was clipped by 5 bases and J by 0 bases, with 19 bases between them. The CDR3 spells CASSTRDRRRSNTGELFF. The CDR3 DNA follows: TGTGCCAGCAGTACACGAGATCGTAGGAGGTCGAACACCGGGGAGCTGTTTTTT.

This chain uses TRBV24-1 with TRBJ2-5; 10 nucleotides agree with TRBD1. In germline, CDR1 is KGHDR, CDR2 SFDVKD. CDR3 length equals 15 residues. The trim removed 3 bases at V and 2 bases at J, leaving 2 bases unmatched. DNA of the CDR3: TGTGCCACCAGTGATCCGGGACAGGGGCAAGAGACCCAGTACTTC. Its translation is CATSDPGQGQETQYF.

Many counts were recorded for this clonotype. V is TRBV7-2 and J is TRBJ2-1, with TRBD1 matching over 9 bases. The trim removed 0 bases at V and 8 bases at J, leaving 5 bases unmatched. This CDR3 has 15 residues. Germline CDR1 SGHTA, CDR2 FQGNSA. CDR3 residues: CASSLAGQGVHEQFF. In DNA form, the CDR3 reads TGTGCCAGCAGCTTAGCGGGACAGGGTGTCCATGAGCAGTTCTTC.

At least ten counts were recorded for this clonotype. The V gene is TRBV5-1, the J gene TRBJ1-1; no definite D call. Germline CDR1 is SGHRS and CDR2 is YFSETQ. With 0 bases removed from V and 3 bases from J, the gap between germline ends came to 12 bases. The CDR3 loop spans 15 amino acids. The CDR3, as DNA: TGCGCCAGCAGCTTGGGAAGGGATCCGGACACTGAAGCTTTCTTT. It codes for CASSLGRDPDTEAFF.

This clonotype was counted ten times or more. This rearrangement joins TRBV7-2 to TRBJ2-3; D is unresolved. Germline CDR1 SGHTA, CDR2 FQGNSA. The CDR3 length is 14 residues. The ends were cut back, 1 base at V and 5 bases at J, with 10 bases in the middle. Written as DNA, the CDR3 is TGTGCCAGCAGCTTAGGGAGTCTGCGAGATACGCAGTATTTT. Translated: CASSLGSLRDTQYF.

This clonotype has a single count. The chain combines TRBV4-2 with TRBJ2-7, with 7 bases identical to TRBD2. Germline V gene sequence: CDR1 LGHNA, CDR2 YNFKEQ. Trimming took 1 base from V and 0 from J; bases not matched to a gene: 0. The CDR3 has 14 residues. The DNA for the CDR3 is TGTGCCAGCAGCCAAGGCGGGAGCTCCTACGAGCAGTACTTC. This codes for CASSQGGSSYEQYF.

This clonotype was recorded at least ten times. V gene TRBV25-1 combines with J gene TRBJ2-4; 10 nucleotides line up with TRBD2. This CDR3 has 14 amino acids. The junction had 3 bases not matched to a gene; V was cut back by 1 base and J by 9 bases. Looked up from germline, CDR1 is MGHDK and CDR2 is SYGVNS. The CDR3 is CASSESSGRGIQYF. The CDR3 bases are TGTGCCAGCAGTGAATCTAGCGGGAGAGGCATTCAGTACTTC.

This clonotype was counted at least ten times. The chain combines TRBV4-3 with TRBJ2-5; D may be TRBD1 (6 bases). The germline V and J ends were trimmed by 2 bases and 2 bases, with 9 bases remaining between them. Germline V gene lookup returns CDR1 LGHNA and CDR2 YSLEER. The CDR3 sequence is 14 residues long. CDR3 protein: CASSQYGQQETQYF. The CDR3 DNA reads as TGCGCCAGCAGCCAATACGGACAGCAAGAGACCCAGTACTTC.

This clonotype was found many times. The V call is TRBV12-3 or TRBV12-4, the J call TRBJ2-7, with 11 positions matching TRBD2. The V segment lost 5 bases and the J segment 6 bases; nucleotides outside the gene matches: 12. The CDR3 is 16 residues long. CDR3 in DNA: TGTGCCAGCAGTACAACCCTTAGCGGGGGGGCCGTCGAGCAGTACTTC. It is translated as CASSTTLSGGAVEQYF.

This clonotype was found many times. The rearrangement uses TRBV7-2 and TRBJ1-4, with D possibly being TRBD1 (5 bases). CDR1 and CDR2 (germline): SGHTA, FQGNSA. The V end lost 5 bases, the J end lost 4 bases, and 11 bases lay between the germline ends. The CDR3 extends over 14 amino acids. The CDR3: CASSTGTVNEKLFF. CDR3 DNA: TGTGCCAGCAGCACCGGGACGGTTAATGAAAAACTGTTTTTT.

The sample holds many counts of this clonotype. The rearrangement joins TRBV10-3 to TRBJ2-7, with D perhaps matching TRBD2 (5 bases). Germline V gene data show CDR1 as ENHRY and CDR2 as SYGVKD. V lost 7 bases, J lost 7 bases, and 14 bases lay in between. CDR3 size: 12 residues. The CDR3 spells CAIMDGGLEQYF. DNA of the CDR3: TGTGCCATCATGGACGGAGGCTTGGAGCAGTACTTC.

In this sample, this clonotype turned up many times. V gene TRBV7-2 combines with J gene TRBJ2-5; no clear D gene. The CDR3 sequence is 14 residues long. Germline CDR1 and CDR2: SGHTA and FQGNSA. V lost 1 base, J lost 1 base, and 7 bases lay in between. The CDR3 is CASSLVASQETQYF. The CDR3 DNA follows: TGTGCCAGCAGCTTAGTGGCCAGCCAAGAGACCCAGTACTTC.

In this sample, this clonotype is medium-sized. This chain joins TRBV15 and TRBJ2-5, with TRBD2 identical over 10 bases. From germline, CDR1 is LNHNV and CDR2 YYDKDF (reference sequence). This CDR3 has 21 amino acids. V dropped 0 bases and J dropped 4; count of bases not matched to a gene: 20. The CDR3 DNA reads TGTGCCACCAGCAGAGATTACCATCTCCCTTGGCTAGCGGGAGATGGAGAGACCCAGTACTTC. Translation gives CATSRDYHLPWLAGDGETQYF.

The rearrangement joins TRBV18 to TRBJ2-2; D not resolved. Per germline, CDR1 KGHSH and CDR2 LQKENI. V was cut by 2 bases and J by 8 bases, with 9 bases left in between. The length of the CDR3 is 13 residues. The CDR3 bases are TGTGCCAGCTCACCAAGATTCCAGGGGGAGCTGTTTTTT. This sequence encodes CASSPRFQGELFF.

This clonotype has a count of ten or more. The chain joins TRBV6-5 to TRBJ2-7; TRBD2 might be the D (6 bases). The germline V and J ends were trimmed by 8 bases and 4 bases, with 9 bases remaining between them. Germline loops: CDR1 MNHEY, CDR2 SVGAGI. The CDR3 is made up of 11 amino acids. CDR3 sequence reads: CASESGYEQYF. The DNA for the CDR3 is TGTGCCAGCGAAAGCGGGTACGAGCAGTACTTC.

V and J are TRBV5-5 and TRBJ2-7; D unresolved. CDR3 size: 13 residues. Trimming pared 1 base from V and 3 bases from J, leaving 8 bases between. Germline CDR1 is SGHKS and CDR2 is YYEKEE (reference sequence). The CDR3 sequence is CASSLYQFYEQYF. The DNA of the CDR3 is TGTGCCAGCAGCTTGTATCAGTTCTACGAGCAGTACTTC.